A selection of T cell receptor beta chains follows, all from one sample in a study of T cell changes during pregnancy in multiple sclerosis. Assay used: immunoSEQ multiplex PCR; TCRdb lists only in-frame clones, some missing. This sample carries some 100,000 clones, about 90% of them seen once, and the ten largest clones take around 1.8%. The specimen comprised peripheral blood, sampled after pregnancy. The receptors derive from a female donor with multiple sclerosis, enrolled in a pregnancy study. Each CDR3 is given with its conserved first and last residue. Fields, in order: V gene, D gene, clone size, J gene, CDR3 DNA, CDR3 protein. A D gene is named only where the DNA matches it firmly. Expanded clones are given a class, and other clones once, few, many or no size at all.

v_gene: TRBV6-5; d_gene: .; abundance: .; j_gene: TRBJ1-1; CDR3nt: TGTGCCAGCAGTTACTCGCCTCTGGCGGTGAACACTGAAGCTTTCTTT; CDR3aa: CASSYSPLAVNTEAFF
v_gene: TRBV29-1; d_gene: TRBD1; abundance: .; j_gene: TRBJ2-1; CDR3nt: TGCAGCGTTTCTGCCCCAGGGGGCCCGTCCTACAATGAGCAGTTCTTC; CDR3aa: CSVSAPGGPSYNEQFF
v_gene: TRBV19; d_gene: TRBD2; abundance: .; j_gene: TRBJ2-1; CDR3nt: TGTGCCAGTAGTATAGTCCTCAGCGGGGGACCGCCCTACAATGAGCAGTTCTTC; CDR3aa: CASSIVLSGGPPYNEQFF
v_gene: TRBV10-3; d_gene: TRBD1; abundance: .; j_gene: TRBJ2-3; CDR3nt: TGTGCCATCAAACGCCAGGGGGTGGACACAGATACGCAGTATTTT; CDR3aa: CAIKRQGVDTDTQYF
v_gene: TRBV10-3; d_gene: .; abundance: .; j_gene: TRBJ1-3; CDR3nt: TGTGCCATCAGTGAGTCGACAGTCTCTGGAAACACCATATATTTT; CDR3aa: CAISESTVSGNTIYF
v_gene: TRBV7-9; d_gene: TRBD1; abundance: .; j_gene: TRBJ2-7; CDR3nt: TGTGCCAGCAGCTTAGGACCCAGGGGGTTAGGTTCCTACGAGCAGTACTTC; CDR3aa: CASSLGPRGLGSYEQYF
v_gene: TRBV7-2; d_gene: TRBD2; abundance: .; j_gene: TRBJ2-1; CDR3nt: TGTGCCAGCAGCTTAGGGGTGACTAGCGGGGATGAGCAGTTCTTC; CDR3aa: CASSLGVTSGDEQFF
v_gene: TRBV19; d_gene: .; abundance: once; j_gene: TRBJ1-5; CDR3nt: TGTGCCAGTAGTAGCCCCCAACAGGCGAACAATCAGCCCCAGCATTTT; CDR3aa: CASSSPQQANNQPQHF
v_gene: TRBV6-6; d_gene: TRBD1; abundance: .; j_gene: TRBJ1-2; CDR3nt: TGTGCCAGCACCCCAGGGGGCTTAATCGGTGGCTACACCTTC; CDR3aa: CASTPGGLIGGYTF
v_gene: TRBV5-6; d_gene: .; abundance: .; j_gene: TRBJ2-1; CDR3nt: TGTGCCAGCAGCGGGGGGGCGGGAGCCTACAATGAGCAGTTCTTC; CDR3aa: CASSGGAGAYNEQFF
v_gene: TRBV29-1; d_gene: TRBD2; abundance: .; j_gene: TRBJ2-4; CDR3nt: TGCAGCGCCCGAGCGGGGGCTAGGGTCATTCAGTACTTC; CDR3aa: CSARAGARVIQYF
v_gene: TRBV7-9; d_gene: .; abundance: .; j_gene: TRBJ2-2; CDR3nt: TGTGCCCCAAGTCCGGCGGGTAGGACCGGGGAGCTGTTTTTT; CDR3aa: CAPSPAGRTGELFF
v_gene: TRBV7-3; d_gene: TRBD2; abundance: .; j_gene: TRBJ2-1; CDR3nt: TGTGCCAGCAGCATACTAGCGGGAGGGCCATATCCTCAGTTCTTC; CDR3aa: CASSILAGGPYPQFF
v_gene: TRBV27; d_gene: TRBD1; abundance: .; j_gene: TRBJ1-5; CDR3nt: TGTGCCAGCAGCTCAGGACAGGGCAATCAGCCCCAGCATTTT; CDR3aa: CASSSGQGNQPQHF
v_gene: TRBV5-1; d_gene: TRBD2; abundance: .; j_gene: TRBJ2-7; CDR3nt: TGCGCCAGCAGCTTGGGAGCGGGGTCCCCACGGAAAGAGCAGTACTTC; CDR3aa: CASSLGAGSPRKEQYF
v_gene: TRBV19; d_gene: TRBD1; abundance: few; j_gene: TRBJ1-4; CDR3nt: TGTGCCAGTAACAGGGGGTTTAATAATGAAAAACTGTTTTTT; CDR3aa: CASNRGFNNEKLFF
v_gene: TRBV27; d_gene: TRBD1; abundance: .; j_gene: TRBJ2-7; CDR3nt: TGTGCCAGCAGATTAACCGGGACAGGAGCGTACGAGCAGTACTTC; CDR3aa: CASRLTGTGAYEQYF
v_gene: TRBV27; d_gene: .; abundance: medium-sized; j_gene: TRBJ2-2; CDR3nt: TGTGCCAGCAGTTTTATGATGGGGAGTATCGGGGAGCTGTTTTTT; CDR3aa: CASSFMMGSIGELFF
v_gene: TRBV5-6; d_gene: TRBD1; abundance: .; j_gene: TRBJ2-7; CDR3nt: TGTGCCAGCAGCGACAGGGGTGACGAGCAGTACTTC; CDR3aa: CASSDRGDEQYF
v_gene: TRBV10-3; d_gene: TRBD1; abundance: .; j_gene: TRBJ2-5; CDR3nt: TGTGCCATCAGTCCGACAGGGGCCCAAGAGACCCAGTACTTC; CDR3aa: CAISPTGAQETQYF
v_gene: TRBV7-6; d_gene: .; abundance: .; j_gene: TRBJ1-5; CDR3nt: TGTGCCAGCAGCTTAGCCACCTTAACCTACAGAAAGAAGGATCAGCCCCAGCATTTT; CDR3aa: CASSLATLTYRKKDQPQHF
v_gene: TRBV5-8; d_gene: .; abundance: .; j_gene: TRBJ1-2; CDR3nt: TGTGCCAGCAGCACCCAGAACCCATTACAGGACCCCTATGGCTACACCTTC; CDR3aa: CASSTQNPLQDPYGYTF
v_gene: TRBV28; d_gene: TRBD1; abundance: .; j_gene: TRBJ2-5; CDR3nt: TGTGCCGTCCCGACAGGGCGCGGGGAGACCCAGTACTTC; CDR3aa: CAVPTGRGETQYF
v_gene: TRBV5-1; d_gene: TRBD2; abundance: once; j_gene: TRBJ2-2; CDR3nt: TGCGCCAGCAGCTTTGCGGGGGGCCTGAACACCGGGGAGCTGTTTTTT; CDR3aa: CASSFAGGLNTGELFF
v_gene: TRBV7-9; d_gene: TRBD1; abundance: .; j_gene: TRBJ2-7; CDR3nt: TGTGCCAGCAGCTTAGCCGGGACAGGGCTCTACGAGCAGTACTTC; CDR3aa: CASSLAGTGLYEQYF
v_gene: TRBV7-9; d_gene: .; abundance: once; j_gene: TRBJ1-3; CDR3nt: TGTGCCAGCAGCTCTACAGGCCTTGGAAACACCATATATTTT; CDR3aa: CASSSTGLGNTIYF
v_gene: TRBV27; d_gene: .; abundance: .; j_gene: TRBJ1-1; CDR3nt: TGTGCCAGCAGTTTAGCCCAGACAAACACTGAAGCTTTCTTT; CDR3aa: CASSLAQTNTEAFF
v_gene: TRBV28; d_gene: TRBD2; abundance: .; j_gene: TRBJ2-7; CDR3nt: TGTGCCAGTCTGACTAGCGGGAGATACGAGCAGTACTTC; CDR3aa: CASLTSGRYEQYF
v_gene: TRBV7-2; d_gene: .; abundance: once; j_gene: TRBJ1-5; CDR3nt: TGTGCCAGCAGCTTAGGTGTCGGGGGTAATCAGCCCCAGCATTTT; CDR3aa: CASSLGVGGNQPQHF
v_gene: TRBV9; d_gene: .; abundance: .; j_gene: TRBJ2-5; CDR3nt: TGTGCCAGCAGCGTATTGGGCAGAGAGACCCAGTACTTC; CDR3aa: CASSVLGRETQYF
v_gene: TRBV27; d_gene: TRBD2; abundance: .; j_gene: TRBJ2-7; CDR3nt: TGTGCCAGCGGGACTAGCTTGGCAGGGGACGAGCAGTACTTC; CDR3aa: CASGTSLAGDEQYF
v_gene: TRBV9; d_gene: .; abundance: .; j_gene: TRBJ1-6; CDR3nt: TGTGCCAGCAGCGTAGCCCCCTCGAGCTCCTATAATTCACCCCTCCACTTT; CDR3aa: CASSVAPSSSYNSPLHF
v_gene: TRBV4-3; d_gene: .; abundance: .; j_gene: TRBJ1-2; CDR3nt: TGCGCCAGCAGCCAAGATCAGACAGGTAGCTATGGCTACACCTTC; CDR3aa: CASSQDQTGSYGYTF
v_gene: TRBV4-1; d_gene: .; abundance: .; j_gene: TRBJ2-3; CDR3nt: TGCGCCAGCAGCCAAGTAGCCGGAACCACAGATACGCAGTATTTT; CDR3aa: CASSQVAGTTDTQYF
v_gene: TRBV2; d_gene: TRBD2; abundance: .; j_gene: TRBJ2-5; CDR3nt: TGTGCCAGCATGGCGGGGGGGCCTCAAGAGACCCAGTACTTC; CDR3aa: CASMAGGPQETQYF
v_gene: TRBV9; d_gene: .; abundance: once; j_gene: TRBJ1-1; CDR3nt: TGTGCCAGCAGCGTAGGACTGAAGGACACTGAAGCTTTCTTT; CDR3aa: CASSVGLKDTEAFF
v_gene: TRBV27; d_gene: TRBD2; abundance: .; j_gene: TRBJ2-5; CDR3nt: TGTGCCAGCAGTTTAACTAGCGGGGTCCAAGAGACCCAGTACTTC; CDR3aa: CASSLTSGVQETQYF
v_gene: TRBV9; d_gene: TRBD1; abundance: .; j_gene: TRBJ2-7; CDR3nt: TGTGCCAGCAGCGGAGGGACAGGAGGCGTCACCTACGAGCAGTACTTC; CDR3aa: CASSGGTGGVTYEQYF
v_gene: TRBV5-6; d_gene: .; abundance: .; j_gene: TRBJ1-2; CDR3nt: TGTGCCAGCAGCGCCAACGGTAGATACTATGGCTACACCTTC; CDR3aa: CASSANGRYYGYTF
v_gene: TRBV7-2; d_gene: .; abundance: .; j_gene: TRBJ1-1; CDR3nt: TGTGCCAGCAGCTGGAACAGGTTTGCTTTCTTT; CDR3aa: CASSWNRFAFF
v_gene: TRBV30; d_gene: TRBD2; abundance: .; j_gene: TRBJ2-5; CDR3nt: TGTGCCTGGAGTACGTCTAGCGGTGGGGGGACCCAGTACTTC; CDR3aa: CAWSTSSGGGTQYF
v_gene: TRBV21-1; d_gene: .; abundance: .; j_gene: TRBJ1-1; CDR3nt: TGTGCCAGCAGCGGTCAGGACAGGGCGAACACTGAAGCTTTCTTT; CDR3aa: CASSGQDRANTEAFF
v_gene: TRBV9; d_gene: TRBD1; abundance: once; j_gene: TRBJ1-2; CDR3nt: TGTGCCAGCAGCGTAGCGGGGACAGGGGTTGTTGGCTACACCTTC; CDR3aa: CASSVAGTGVVGYTF
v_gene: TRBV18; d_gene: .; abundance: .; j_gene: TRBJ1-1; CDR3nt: TGTGCCAGCTCACCAGCGGGGCGGGGGCACACTGAAGCTTTCTTT; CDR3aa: CASSPAGRGHTEAFF
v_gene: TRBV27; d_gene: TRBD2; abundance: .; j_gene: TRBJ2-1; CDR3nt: TGTGCCAGCAGACTACGGACTAGCGGTTACAATGAGCAGTTCTTC; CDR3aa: CASRLRTSGYNEQFF
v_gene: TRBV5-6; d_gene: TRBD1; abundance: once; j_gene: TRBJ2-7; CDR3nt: TGTGCCAGCAGGAGACAGGGGGCGGCCTACGAGCAGTACTTC; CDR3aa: CASRRQGAAYEQYF
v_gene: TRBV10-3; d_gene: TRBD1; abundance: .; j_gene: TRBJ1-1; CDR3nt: TGTGCCTCTCAGGACAGGGAACAAGCTGAAGCTTTCTTT; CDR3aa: CASQDREQAEAFF
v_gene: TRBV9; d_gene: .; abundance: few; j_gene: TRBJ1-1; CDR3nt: TGTGCCAGCAGCGGGGGGGTGGACACTGAAGCTTTCTTT; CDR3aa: CASSGGVDTEAFF
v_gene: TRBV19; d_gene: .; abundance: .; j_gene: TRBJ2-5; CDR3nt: TGTGCCAGTAGTACCCACTGGACTCAAGAGACCCAGTACTTC; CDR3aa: CASSTHWTQETQYF
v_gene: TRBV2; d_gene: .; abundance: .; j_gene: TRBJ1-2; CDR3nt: TGTGCCAGCAGTGAAGCGCTGACAGCCGCGGCCTATGGCTACACCTTC; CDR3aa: CASSEALTAAAYGYTF